A selection of T cell receptor beta chains follows, all from one sample in a study of blood T cell repertoires in COVID-19. Only in-frame clones appear in the TCRdb table, and some are missing; sequencing was by immunoSEQ multiplex PCR. The table shows tens of thousands of clones, with roughly 82% occurring only once. Sequencing was carried out using peripheral blood. Source of these receptors: an elderly woman with acute or convalescent COVID-19. The CDR3 runs from the conserved cysteine through the conserved F or W. Fields, in order: clone size, J gene, V gene, D gene, CDR3 protein, CDR3 DNA. The D gene is left open where the match is weak. A clone size is listed for some rows: how often the clone was seen (once, few, many), or a class if it is expanded.

clone_size: .
j_call: TRBJ2-7
v_call: TRBV27
d_call: .
cdr3_aa: CASSLRQRLYEQYF
cdr3_nt: TGTGCCAGCAGTCTACGACAGAGACTCTACGAGCAGTACTTC

clone_size: .
j_call: TRBJ2-5
v_call: TRBV5-4
d_call: TRBD1
cdr3_aa: CASRRDRGGETQYF
cdr3_nt: TGTGCCAGCAGACGGGACAGGGGAGGGGAGACCCAGTACTTC

clone_size: .
j_call: TRBJ2-7
v_call: TRBV3-1/TRBV3-2
d_call: TRBD2
cdr3_aa: CASSQPGLLLAEQYF
cdr3_nt: TGTGCCAGCAGCCAACCGGGACTACTCCTAGCCGAGCAGTACTTC

clone_size: .
j_call: TRBJ1-5
v_call: TRBV28
d_call: .
cdr3_aa: CASTSGIRGSNQPQHF
cdr3_nt: TGTGCCAGCACCTCGGGGATTCGGGGGAGCAATCAGCCCCAGCATTTT

clone_size: few
j_call: TRBJ1-1
v_call: TRBV7-6
d_call: TRBD1
cdr3_aa: CASSTPPRDRENTEAFF
cdr3_nt: TGTGCCAGCAGCACCCCCCCCAGGGACAGGGAGAACACTGAAGCTTTCTTT

clone_size: .
j_call: TRBJ1-2
v_call: TRBV6-5
d_call: TRBD1
cdr3_aa: CASSSAGTGNYGYTF
cdr3_nt: TGTGCCAGCAGTTCTGCCGGGACAGGGAACTATGGCTACACCTTC

clone_size: .
j_call: TRBJ2-3
v_call: TRBV5-1
d_call: .
cdr3_aa: CASNRVPQGTDTQYF
cdr3_nt: TGCGCCAGCAACCGAGTTCCACAGGGCACAGATACGCAGTATTTT

clone_size: many
j_call: TRBJ2-7
v_call: TRBV12-3/TRBV12-4
d_call: .
cdr3_aa: CASSPSSGQNRYF
cdr3_nt: TGTGCCAGCAGTCCAAGTTCTGGGCAGAACCGGTACTTC

clone_size: .
j_call: TRBJ2-3
v_call: TRBV6-1
d_call: .
cdr3_aa: CASSEEQVRTDTQYF
cdr3_nt: TGTGCCAGCAGTGAAGAACAGGTTCGCACAGATACGCAGTATTTT

clone_size: few
j_call: TRBJ1-2
v_call: TRBV9
d_call: TRBD1
cdr3_aa: CASSVRGQVNGYTF
cdr3_nt: TGTGCCAGCAGCGTACGTGGACAGGTTAATGGCTACACCTTC

clone_size: few
j_call: TRBJ2-1
v_call: TRBV5-4
d_call: TRBD1
cdr3_aa: CASTRTGGNYNEQFF
cdr3_nt: TGTGCCAGCACCCGAACAGGGGGCAACTACAATGAGCAGTTCTTC

clone_size: .
j_call: TRBJ2-6
v_call: TRBV7-9
d_call: .
cdr3_aa: CASSFIRSSGANVLTF
cdr3_nt: TGTGCCAGCAGCTTCATCCGGTCCTCTGGGGCCAACGTCCTGACTTTC

clone_size: many
j_call: TRBJ2-7
v_call: TRBV2
d_call: .
cdr3_aa: CASTHRSGRGGEQYF
cdr3_nt: TGTGCCAGCACTCATCGTAGTGGGAGAGGGGGCGAGCAGTACTTC

clone_size: .
j_call: TRBJ1-6
v_call: TRBV28
d_call: .
cdr3_aa: CASSFIQGYNSPLHF
cdr3_nt: TGTGCCAGCAGTTTCATCCAGGGGTATAATTCACCCCTCCACTTT

clone_size: .
j_call: TRBJ2-3
v_call: TRBV19
d_call: TRBD2
cdr3_aa: CASATGLANTDTQYF
cdr3_nt: TGTGCCAGTGCGACGGGACTAGCCAACACAGATACGCAGTATTTT

clone_size: once
j_call: TRBJ2-7
v_call: TRBV5-4
d_call: .
cdr3_aa: CASSLPGGSYEQYF
cdr3_nt: TGTGCCAGCAGCCTGCCCGGCGGGTCCTACGAGCAGTACTTC

clone_size: .
j_call: TRBJ1-1
v_call: TRBV7-2
d_call: .
cdr3_aa: CASSLAGGENTEAFF
cdr3_nt: TGTGCCAGCAGCTTAGCGGGAGGGGAGAACACTGAAGCTTTCTTT

clone_size: .
j_call: TRBJ1-2
v_call: TRBV5-4
d_call: .
cdr3_aa: CASRSTDNYGYTF
cdr3_nt: TGTGCCAGCAGGTCAACAGATAACTATGGCTACACCTTC

clone_size: .
j_call: TRBJ2-3
v_call: TRBV9
d_call: .
cdr3_aa: CASSVGPHTDTQYF
cdr3_nt: TGTGCCAGCAGCGTAGGCCCACACACAGATACGCAGTATTTT

clone_size: once
j_call: TRBJ2-1
v_call: TRBV14
d_call: .
cdr3_aa: CASSNRDTKSSVQFF
cdr3_nt: TGTGCCAGCAGCAACCGGGACACCAAAAGCTCAGTCCAGTTCTTC

clone_size: .
j_call: TRBJ2-3
v_call: TRBV19
d_call: TRBD2
cdr3_aa: CATWREGSDTQYF
cdr3_nt: TGTGCCACCTGGCGGGAGGGATCAGATACGCAGTATTTT

clone_size: .
j_call: TRBJ2-7
v_call: TRBV6-1
d_call: .
cdr3_aa: CASSEFQGPYEQYF
cdr3_nt: TGTGCCAGCAGTGAATTCCAGGGCCCCTACGAGCAGTACTTC